This T cell receptor (beta chain) was recorded in a study of shared clonotypes between healthy human individuals (dated by TCRdb to 2020 to 2021). Some background on the complete study: The cohort comprised a couple of women and a few men aged 18 to 49 years. Per donor, three plates each were used for CD4 naive and CD4 memory, two for CD8 naive, and one for CD8 memory. Leukapheresis yielded between about 0.85 and 9 billion PBMCs per donor. To increase sequencing depth and limit assay-specific biases, TCR repertoire library preparation and sequencing were carried out by different laboratories using diverse techniques. The study deeply sequenced blood TCR repertoires of about 5 healthy adults to estimate repertoire size and the extent of clonotype sharing between individuals.

Healthy HIV-negative adults with no recently reported acute infections or vaccinations were included as donors. Only Caucasian adults living in Nashville, Tennessee, USA were represented among the donors. CD4+ T cells were enriched by magnetic negative selection, after which naive cells were positively selected on CD45RA and the negative fraction was taken as the memory subset. Blood was collected by leukapheresis, and PBMCs were isolated by Ficoll-Histopaque density gradient centrifugation and then cryopreserved in liquid nitrogen vapor phase. Analytical flow cytometry was used to check the purity and quantity of each magnetically sorted T cell population. Each sorted fraction had its genomic DNA isolated and then quantified by UV absorbance on a Nanodrop 2000c. Trimming takes 4 bases off V and 4 bases off J; junction bases not matched to a gene: 10. CDR1 is given as SGDLS and CDR2 as YYNGEE, both from the germline V gene. Measured from the cysteine to the phenylalanine, the CDR3 is 16 residues long. Kept here is only the CDR3 DNA, which spans 48 bases and is read in frame from base 1.

Paper-wide results and their limitations: Clonotypes shared by all four sorted-subset donors showed higher generation probabilities than non-shared clonotypes. Around 5% of naive CD4, approximately 3.7% of naive CD8, 2.3% of memory CD4, and less than 0.45% of memory CD8 clonotypes were shared across several donors. Sampling was restricted to blood, and TCR repertoires in tissues likely differ from the TCR repertoires found in blood. Based on pairwise subsampling, the degree of clonotype sharing among donors was expected to be affected by sequencing depth. Estimated clonotype richness was generally larger for naive than for memory subsets. Even with the large sequencing depth, rarefaction of the sorted-subset datasets indicated that sequencing was incomplete. The small number of donors limited the genetic and exposure-history diversity represented.

Using the deep immunoSEQ assay, TCR CDR3 regions were amplified from genomic DNA by multiplex PCR. Extracted genomic DNA from each cell subset was distributed evenly across all wells of several immunoSEQ 96-well plates, and each plate was treated as a replicate. Each replicate PCR for sorted subsets received approximately 200 ng genomic DNA, equal to roughly 33,000 T cell genomes. Purified libraries were quantified with a Qubit 3.0 fluorometer, sized on a Bioanalyzer 2100, and re-quantified with the KAPA Library Quantification kit. Each immunoSEQ 96-well plate was sequenced on its own single-read 150-cycle Illumina NextSeq 550 flow cell. As for how the authors treated the data: Because the immunoSEQ output included only junctional sequences and no quality scores, the filtering could not be the same as the filtering used for full-length reads. To assign V/J genes and CDR3, sequences were annotated using PyIR, a Python wrapper for IgBLAST v1.9, with IMGT germline references. Any read was removed if the V/J assignment was weak (E-value above 1e-6), the CDR3 was missing, or the read contained stop codons, out-of-frame junctions, or ambiguous translated residues. V3J clonotypes were defined as sequences sharing an identical inferred V gene, J gene, and CDR3 amino acid sequence. Percentage overlap between repertoires was calculated by dividing the number of shared unique clonotypes by the size of the smaller repertoire. Repertoire richness was assessed with RTK rarefaction, the Chao1 estimator, and Recon v2.1 estimates of unobserved clonotypes. For all TCRbeta clonotypes obtained by the gDNA method from a handful of donors, generation probabilities were computed with OLGA. The clones in this table, taken by TCRdb from immuneACCESS, are in-frame only. Not every clone is retained; where verified, under half of the shortfall comes from an unresolved V gene, and the cause of the rest is unknown. D and trimming come from the DNA, and the V and J calls and clone size come from that table. The sample table contains some 2,000,000 clones; only one count was recorded for approximately 95% of them. The ten largest clones add up to about 0.13% of the sample.

On this clone itself: Its antigen remains unidentified. There are no base qualities to consult, and no much larger clone falls within one base.

The specimen sequenced was naive CD4+ T cells sorted from blood. Taken with the paper, the label for cell subset or site translates to: CD45RA+ positively selected. The receptor was derived from a man younger than 30 in good health. The chain is made from TRBV9 and TRBJ2-2, and TRBD2 matches 7 of the central bases. DNA sequence: TGTGCCAGCAGCCGGCGGCCGGGGGAGGGCACCGGGGAGCTGTTTTTT. Protein translation: CASSRRPGEGTGELFF.